This is a list of T cell receptor beta chains from one sample in a study of T cell responses to AZD1222 COVID-19 vaccine. Method: immunoSEQ multiplex PCR; TCRdb's copy keeps in-frame clones and lacks some. The sample shows roughly 180,000 clones, 80% to 90% of them seen only once. The sequencing used peripheral blood, collected on day 0 of AZD1222 vaccination. These receptors all come from an adult in good health. Each CDR3 is given without its conserved first and last residue.

V: TRBV9
length: 13
CDR3: ASSVVKGPTDTQY

V: TRBV7-8
length: 13
CDR3: ASSLTADTPYEQY

V: TRBV5-1
length: 10
CDR3: ASSLDAYEQY

V: TRBV30
length: 13
CDR3: AWTPLRETNTEAF

V: TRBV14
length: 13
CDR3: ASSHALTFTGALH

V: TRBV28
length: 11
CDR3: ASSLGPQYGYT

V: TRBV5-1
length: 12
CDR3: ASSLDRQGDEQF

V: TRBV6-2/TRBV6-3
length: 17
CDR3: ASSYSIFLTSGYTGELF

V: TRBV9
length: 13
CDR3: ASSVEGVGSYEQY

V: TRBV7-2
length: 15
CDR3: ASSTPYSGGLYNEQF

V: TRBV6-4
length: 14
CDR3: ASSVRGSGGLNEQF

V: TRBV19
length: 11
CDR3: ASSIMTAGELF

V: TRBV9
length: 12
CDR3: ASSHSGGYNEQF

V: TRBV4-3
length: 15
CDR3: ASSQDPSSLSGNTIY

V: TRBV5-5
length: 14
CDR3: ASSLGTGGASETQY

V: TRBV6-1
length: 14
CDR3: ASSEAGVPLYNEQF

V: TRBV5-4
length: 11
CDR3: ASSPGTGEDAF

V: TRBV3-1/TRBV3-2
length: 14
CDR3: ASSQDGAGSTGELF

V: TRBV5-1
length: 11
CDR3: ASSALGNNEQF

V: TRBV7-3
length: 12
CDR3: ASSLGGLGNEQF

V: TRBV12-3/TRBV12-4
length: 11
CDR3: ASKPGQYYGYT

V: TRBV6-1
length: 14
CDR3: ASSDAGLQMNTEAF

V: TRBV30
length: 8
CDR3: AWGGRKLF

V: TRBV6-5
length: 12
CDR3: ASSYSTAVTEAF

V: TRBV9
length: 17
CDR3: ASSVKGTSISSYNSPLH

V: TRBV6-2/TRBV6-3
length: 11
CDR3: ASSYQEGTEAF

V: TRBV7-4
length: 13
CDR3: ASSSLATGWETQY

V: TRBV9
length: 11
CDR3: ASSVLGGDEQF

V: TRBV18
length: 16
CDR3: ASSPLRGGADNYNEQF

V: TRBV6-1
length: 14
CDR3: ASSEQIGQGNQPQH

V: TRBV27
length: 12
CDR3: ASKRWGPNQPQH

V: TRBV14
length: 11
CDR3: ASSQGVGYEQY

V: TRBV4-1
length: 11
CDR3: ASSGGAQETQY

V: TRBV11-2
length: 14
CDR3: ASSQSTGRLSYGYT

V: TRBV7-9
length: 11
CDR3: ASSRAGAEKLF

V: TRBV10-3
length: 15
CDR3: AIRGQGAGTGLDEQY

V: TRBV28
length: 11
CDR3: ASSLDRDQPQH

V: TRBV7-2
length: 10
CDR3: ASSPDNYGYT

V: TRBV3-1/TRBV3-2
length: 14
CDR3: ASSQDLWTGNTEAF

V: TRBV5-1
length: 13
CDR3: ASSFSGASDQPQH

V: TRBV5-4
length: 12
CDR3: ASSLAGGQETQY

V: TRBV6-5
length: 12
CDR3: ASSYSGGTDTQY

V: TRBV9
length: 12
CDR3: ASSLAPEGYEQY

V: TRBV19
length: 10
CDR3: ASSRQGPEAF

V: TRBV5-6
length: 14
CDR3: ASSLGGDGYNQPQH

V: TRBV14
length: 13
CDR3: ASSQLAGGHNEQF

V: TRBV6-5
length: 11
CDR3: ASARGAEQPQH

V: TRBV20-1
length: 15
CDR3: SASRAGGIPSYNEQF

V: TRBV3-1/TRBV3-2
length: 11
CDR3: ASSHGGGTEQY

V: TRBV5-6
length: 11
CDR3: ASSLDARYEQY

V: TRBV9
length: 14
CDR3: ASSNPNRDSGNTIY

V: TRBV6-5
length: 12
CDR3: ASSYSRDVETQY

V: TRBV5-6
length: 13
CDR3: ASWTSGYYNSPLH

V: TRBV29-1
length: 12
CDR3: SVGDKATVSAQY

V: TRBV7-3
length: 13
CDR3: ASSLIRVGTGELF

V: TRBV2
length: 12
CDR3: ASTKQGDNSPLH

V: TRBV13
length: 13
CDR3: ASTLKDRRVGGYT

V: TRBV4-1
length: 14
CDR3: ASSQDPYGERNTIY

V: TRBV18
length: 14
CDR3: ASSPVDTGQGNEQY